This TCR beta chain is drawn from a study of blood T cell repertoires in COVID-19. Profiled with immunoSEQ multiplex PCR; TCRdb holds only in-frame clones, not every one. The table lists 90,000 to 100,000 clones, around 75% of them singletons. Unmatched junction bases numbered 3, after V lost 1 base and J lost 6 bases. The CDR3 has 14 amino acids. Germline values: CDR1 SGHRS, CDR2 YFSETQ. The J gene is TRBJ2-1, the V gene TRBV5-1; 8 positions agree with TRBD2. The sequence was obtained from a man aged 65 to 79 with acute or convalescent COVID-19. The sample was peripheral blood. The CDR3 is CASSLPSGSNEQFF. In nucleotides, the CDR3 is TGCGCCAGCAGCTTGCCCAGCGGGAGCAATGAGCAGTTCTTC.